The sequence of this TCR beta chain was determined in a study of blood T cell repertoires in COVID-19. Across the study: PBMCs, B-cell-depleted T cells, or T cells were the source of the cDNA or gDNA that made up the material.

J gave up 5 bases and V 3 bases, and 8 bases lay outside the gene matches. This CDR3 has 15 amino acids. Germline V gene sequence: CDR1 KGHSH, CDR2 LQKENI. Participants had their cohort set by participant-reported clinical history. Authors' analysis steps: Reference gene primer amplification yielded estimated nucleated cell counts. Assay used: immunoSEQ multiplex PCR; TCRdb lists only in-frame clones, some missing. The V and J calls and clone size come from that table; D and trimming were worked out from the DNA. Here the sample spans hundreds of thousands of clones, around 82% being singletons. The gene calls are TRBV18 and TRBJ1-1; 8 nucleotides agree with TRBD1. This receptor was identified in a woman aged 50 to 60 who had been exposed to COVID-19. Sample: PBMCs or T cells enriched from blood (not recorded which). The CDR3 sequence is CASSPYTGGGTEAFF. The CDR3 DNA reads TGTGCCAGCTCACCTTATACAGGGGGGGGGACTGAAGCTTTCTTT.